This TCR beta chain stems from a study of T cell repertoires in cytomegalovirus infection. At the level of the study: Peptides in the study included HLA-C-restricted and HLA-B-restricted CMV epitopes. It can be stated that public TCR beta signatures indicated CMV infection as well as a matching HLA type.

Overall study results and limits: In two of eight donors, the top clonotype was HLA-C-restricted CMV-specific.

This clonotype was counted only a few times. As yet, its antigen is unknown. The germline V and J ends were trimmed by 3 bases and 4 bases, with 19 bases remaining between them. The germline V gene has CDR1 LNHDA and CDR2 SQIVND (reference sequence). The CDR3 covers 17 residues. TCRdb reanalysed the reads using MiXCR and keeps one entry per CDR3 protein. The sample lists roughly 920,000 distinct CDR3 sequences, 30% to 40% occurring once. The chain couples TRBV19 to TRBJ2-1; possibly TRBD1 or TRBD2 for D (5 bases each). The TCR sequence derives from a human donor in good health (CMV status not recorded). Some clones in this sample may be carry-over from other donors' samples. Here the sequenced sample was cultured CD8+ T cells from PBMCs, taken from culture after CMV antigen stimulation. CDR3 region: CASSMGPLQIAYNEQFF. The CDR3 DNA reads as TGTGCCAGTAGTATGGGGCCTTTGCAGATAGCGTACAATGAGCAGTTCTTC.